These 19 T cell receptor beta chains were all obtained from the same sample, sequenced in a study of cytomegalovirus exposure and HLA in healthy donors (dated by TCRdb to about 2017). Receptors were amplified or captured by the immunoSEQ multiplex PCR assay. The multiplex PCR relied on a mix of 60 forward primers for TCR Vbeta segments and 13 reverse primers for TCR Jbeta segments. TCRdb obtained this table from immuneACCESS and retained in-frame rearrangements with V and J assigned. These tables miss some clones; where compared with another copy, unresolved V genes account for less than half of the shortfall, and the remainder is unexplained. Across this sample there are around 120,000 clones, with about 76% seen only once. The ten top clones hold about 32% of the sample. The sequencing input was PBMCs. Receptor source: a man aged 55-75 years in good health and CMV-seropositive.

This clone was recorded once. The chain is built from TRBV10-3 and TRBJ1-2, with a possible D match to TRBD1 (6 bases). From germline, CDR1 is ENHRY and CDR2 SYGVKD. With 0 bases removed from V and 5 bases from J, the gap between germline ends came to 10 bases. This CDR3 is 14 amino acids long. The DNA of the CDR3 is TGTGCCATCAGTGAGTCCGGGACATCTTATGGCTACACCTTC. This codes for CAISESGTSYGYTF.

The gene calls are TRBV28 and TRBJ2-5; D gene uncertain. The J call may be wrong; the DNA end is better matched by TRBJ2-7. Germline V gene data show CDR1 as MDHEN and CDR2 as SYDVKM. There are 14 residues in the CDR3. CDR3 sequence (DNA): TGTGCCAGCAGTTTACGACACGAAGTCTACGAGCAGTACTTC. Translated: CASSLRHEVYEQYF.

The chain recombines TRBV5-1 with TRBJ1-6; perhaps TRBD1 as D (6 bases). The V gene lost 2 bases and the J gene lost 6 bases, with 12 bases spanning the gap. There are 15 residues in the CDR3. The germline V gene encodes CDR1 SGHRS and CDR2 YFSETQ. The CDR3 nucleotides are TGCGCCAGCAGCTTACAGGGAAGAGGTAATTCACCCCTCCACTTT. Translating gives CASSLQGRGNSPLHF.

The chain uses TRBV6-5 and TRBJ2-7; D gene unclear. The CDR3 spans 13 residues. V shed 4 bases and J shed 6 bases, with 13 bases lying between them. Germline V gives CDR1 MNHEY, CDR2 SVGAGI. The CDR3: CASSFLYTGEQYF. The CDR3 nucleotides read TGTGCCAGCAGTTTCTTATACACGGGCGAGCAGTACTTC.

The chain links TRBV9 to TRBJ1-4; 9 bases fit TRBD1. This CDR3 has 15 amino acids. From germline, CDR1 is SGDLS and CDR2 YYNGEE. V shed 0 bases and J 5 bases; nucleotides not matched to a gene: 2. The CDR3 sequence is CASSVDGTGNEKLFF. In DNA form, the CDR3 reads TGTGCCAGCAGCGTAGATGGGACAGGGAATGAAAAACTGTTTTTT.

The CDR3 nucleotides are TGTGCCAGCAGCTTAGAACGGGGAGATTACAATGAGCAGTTCTTC. Its translation is CASSLERGDYNEQFF. The chain combines TRBV7-3 with TRBJ2-1; possible D gene TRBD2, 5 bases. The V gene lost 2 bases and the J gene lost 4 bases, with 12 bases spanning the gap. This CDR3 comprises 15 residues. Germline CDR1 is SGHTA and CDR2 is FQGTGA.

This sequence joins TRBV5-8 and TRBJ1-6; 7 bases map to TRBD1. J was trimmed by 0 bases and V by 3 bases; bases with no gene match: 3. CDR3 size: 16 residues. Germline CDR1 SGHTS, CDR2 YDEGEE. This CDR3 is CASSSDRSSYNSPLHF. DNA of the CDR3: TGTGCCAGCAGCTCGGACAGGAGCTCCTATAATTCACCCCTCCACTTT.

This clone appeared a few times. This chain joins TRBV27 and TRBJ2-5; D is perhaps TRBD1 (6 bases). The J call is uncertain, as TRBJ2-7 better fits the DNA end. This CDR3 comprises 15 residues. In germline, CDR1 is MNHEY, CDR2 SMNVEV (reference sequence). CDR3 nucleotide sequence: TGTGCCAGCAGTTTAGACCGGGACATGGGGTACGAGCAGTACTTC. Amino acid sequence: CASSLDRDMGYEQYF.

The genes are TRBV7-6 and TRBJ1-1, with D possibly being TRBD1 (6 bases). Germline V gene data show CDR1 as SGHVS and CDR2 as FNYEAQ. CDR3 length: 13 residues. Trimming removed 5 bases from V and 1 base from J, with 8 bases in between. Here the CDR3 reads CASSRQENTEAFF. The CDR3, as DNA: TGTGCCAGCAGCAGACAGGAGAACACTGAAGCTTTCTTT.

The chain has TRBV2 and TRBJ1-4; perhaps TRBD1 as D (6 bases). CDR3 length: 14 residues. The germline CDR1 and CDR2 sequences are SNHLY and FYNNEI. Trimming pared 8 bases from V and 4 bases from J, leaving 14 bases between. The CDR3 sequence is CASSSTGFNEKLFF. The CDR3 nucleotides are TGTGCCAGCTCCTCGACAGGTTTTAATGAAAAACTGTTTTTT.

The V gene is TRBV9, the J gene TRBJ2-7, with 7 bases lining up with TRBD1. V gave up 6 bases and J gave up 2 bases; unmatched junction bases: 8. Germline loops: CDR1 SGDLS, CDR2 YYNGEE. This CDR3 has 14 amino acids. CDR3 amino acids: CASTLRRGPYEQYF. The CDR3 DNA reads as TGTGCCAGCACGTTGAGAAGGGGGCCCTACGAGCAGTACTTC.

V usage is TRBV5-1 and J usage is TRBJ2-3; 7 nucleotides align to TRBD1. There are 16 residues in the CDR3. Germline CDR1 reads SGHRS; CDR2 reads YFSETQ. Trimming removed 7 bases from V and 1 base from J; junction bases left unmatched: 12. The CDR3 sequence: CASLGGRGGRTDTQYF. The CDR3 nucleotides are TGCGCCAGCCTAGGGGGCCGCGGTGGACGCACAGATACGCAGTATTTT.

This chain's CDR3 is CASSRKSSYNSPLHF. The CDR3 DNA reads as TGTGCCAGCAGTCGAAAGAGCTCCTATAATTCACCCCTCCACTTT. This chain connects TRBV27 to TRBJ1-6; D is uncertain. The CDR3 spans 15 residues. Germline CDR1 is MNHEY and CDR2 is SMNVEV (reference sequence). V lost 5 bases and J 0 bases, leaving 8 bases between the germline ends.

The gene calls are TRBV2 and TRBJ2-3; TRBD2 matches 11 bases. From germline, CDR1 is SNHLY and CDR2 FYNNEI. V was pared by 1 base and J by 5 bases, with 8 bases of the junction left unmatched. The CDR3 consists of 17 residues. DNA of the CDR3: TGTGCCAGCAGTGAAGTGGGTAGCGGGAGGGCATTAGATACGCAGTATTTT. Its protein is CASSEVGSGRALDTQYF.

J is TRBJ1-4 and V is TRBV18; no firm D call. V lost 3 bases and J 15 bases, leaving 20 bases between the germline ends. Germline values: CDR1 KGHSH, CDR2 LQKENI. The CDR3 totals 14 residues. This chain's CDR3 is CASSPPGLMKVVFF. CDR3 nucleotide sequence: TGTGCCAGCTCACCTCCAGGCTTAATGAAAGTGGTGTTTTTT.

This clone turned up a few times. The chain links TRBV30 to TRBJ2-5; 7 nucleotides align to TRBD2. The assigned J gene may be wrong: the sequence end matches TRBJ2-7 better. The CDR3 runs 14 residues. Germline V gene data show CDR1 as GTSNPN and CDR2 as SVGIG (reference sequence). DNA for the CDR3: TGTGCCTGGAGTGTCGGGGGGAGCTCCTACGAGCAGTACTTC. Translated, it gives CAWSVGGSSYEQYF.

This CDR3 reads CASSLGAQGHEQYF. The CDR3 region has the DNA TGTGCCAGCAGCTTAGGAGCCCAGGGCCACGAGCAGTACTTC. This sequence joins TRBV7-9 and TRBJ2-7, with D possibly TRBD1 on 5 matching bases. The CDR3 contains 14 residues. V shed 1 base and J shed 5 bases, with 12 bases lying between them. Germline V CDR1 and CDR2: SEHNR, FQNEAQ (reference sequence).

The chain carries TRBV5-5 and TRBJ1-1, with TRBD1 identical over 7 bases. V dropped 0 bases and J dropped 0; count of bases not matched to a gene: 5. This CDR3 has 16 amino acids. Germline-derived CDR1 and CDR2 are SGHKS and YYEKEE (reference sequence). As DNA, the CDR3 is TGTGCCAGCAGCTTGGACCCGACAGGGTTGAACACTGAAGCTTTCTTT. Protein sequence: CASSLDPTGLNTEAFF.

The chain recombines TRBV5-4 with TRBJ1-2; D remains unclear. V lost 2 bases and J 0 bases, leaving 5 bases between the germline ends. The germline CDR1 and CDR2 sequences are SGHNT and YYREEE (reference sequence). The CDR3 length is 13 residues. The CDR3 sequence: CASSFRSNYGYTF. The CDR3 nucleotides are TGTGCCAGCAGCTTTCGGTCTAACTATGGCTACACCTTC.